This T cell receptor (beta chain) was sequenced in a study of T cells in Graves' hyperthyroidism and ophthalmopathy. The overall study: Upon initial diagnosis and before any treatment, peripheral blood was collected.

Deletions cut 1 base from V and 5 bases from J, with 15 bases between. The CDR3 has 15 amino acids. Germline CDR1 and CDR2: PRHDT and FYEKMQ (reference sequence). The CDR3 regions of TCR beta were amplified from RNA transcripts. HTBI primers were employed in a first-round RT-PCR of the TCR CDR3. From the multiplex PCR reads, TCRdb called clonotypes with MiXCR, one entry per CDR3 protein. The sample records 450,000 to 650,000 distinct CDR3 sequences, 14% being singletons. This clonotype was counted many times. Its target is not known. Study results and limitations: Blood samples included most of the expanded thyroid clonotypes exceeding 0.001.

For ophthalmopathy patients, the Clinical Activity Score was at least 3 and the NOSPECS grade at least 4; duration was under 3 months. Those patients with uncontrolled infection, other autoimmune disease, pregnancy or lactation were excluded. This chain uses TRBV13 with TRBJ2-7; weak D call: TRBD2 (5 bases). Source material: blood. The clonotype comes from a young woman with Graves' ophthalmopathy. In nucleotides, the CDR3 is TGTGCCAGCAGCTTAGTGCTGGCGGGTCGGCACGAGCAGTACTTC. Translation gives CASSLVLAGRHEQYF.